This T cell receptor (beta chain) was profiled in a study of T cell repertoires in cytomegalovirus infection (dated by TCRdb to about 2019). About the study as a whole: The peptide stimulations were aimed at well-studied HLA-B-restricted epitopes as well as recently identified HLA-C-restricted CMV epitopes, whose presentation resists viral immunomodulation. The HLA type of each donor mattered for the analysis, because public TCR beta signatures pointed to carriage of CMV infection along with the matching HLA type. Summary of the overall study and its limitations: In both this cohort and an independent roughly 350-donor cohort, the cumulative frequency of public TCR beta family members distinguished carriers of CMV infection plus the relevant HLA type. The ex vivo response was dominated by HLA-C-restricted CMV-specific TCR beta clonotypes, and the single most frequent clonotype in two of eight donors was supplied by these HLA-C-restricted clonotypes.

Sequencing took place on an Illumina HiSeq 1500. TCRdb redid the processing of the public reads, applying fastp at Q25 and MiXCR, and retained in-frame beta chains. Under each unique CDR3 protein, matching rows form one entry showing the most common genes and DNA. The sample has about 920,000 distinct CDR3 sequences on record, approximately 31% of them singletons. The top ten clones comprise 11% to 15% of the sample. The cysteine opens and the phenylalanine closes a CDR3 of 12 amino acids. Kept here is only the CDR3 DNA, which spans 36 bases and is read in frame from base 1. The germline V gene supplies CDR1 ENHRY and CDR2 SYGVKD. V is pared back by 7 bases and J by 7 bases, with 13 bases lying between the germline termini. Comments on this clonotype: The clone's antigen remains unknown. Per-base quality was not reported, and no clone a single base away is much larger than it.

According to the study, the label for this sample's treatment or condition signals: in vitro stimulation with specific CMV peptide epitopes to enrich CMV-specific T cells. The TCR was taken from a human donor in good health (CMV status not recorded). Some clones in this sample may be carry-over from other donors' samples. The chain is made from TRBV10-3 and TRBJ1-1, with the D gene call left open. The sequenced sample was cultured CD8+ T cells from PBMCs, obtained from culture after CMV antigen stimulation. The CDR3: CAIMGLQGEAFF. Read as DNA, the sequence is TGTGCCATCATGGGCCTACAAGGTGAAGCTTTCTTT.